The rows below give T cell receptor beta chains drawn from one sample of a study of cytomegalovirus exposure and HLA in healthy donors. Here immunoSEQ multiplex PCR was the method, and the copy in TCRdb shows in-frame clones only, minus some. This table holds roughly 63,000 clones, about three quarters found once. The sequenced sample was PBMCs. The receptors stem from a man aged 50-59 years in good health and CMV-seropositive. Each CDR3 is given with its conserved first and last residue. A D gene is named only where the DNA matches it firmly. Size values are once, few and many counts, or a class for expanded clones, and some rows have none.

j_gene,abundance,d_gene,v_gene,CDR3nt,CDR3aa
TRBJ2-1,NA,TRBD2,TRBV11-2,TGTGCCAGCAGCTTAACTAGCGGGAGGACCTACAATGAGCAGTTCTTC,CASSLTSGRTYNEQFF
TRBJ2-4,once,TRBD2,TRBV5-6,TGTGCCAGCAGCTTGGGGGGACTAGAATTGGTTCAGTACTTC,CASSLGGLELVQYF
TRBJ2-1,NA,TRBD2,TRBV7-3,TGTGCCAGCAGTCATAGCGGGAGGCCCTGGGATGAGCAGTTCTTC,CASSHSGRPWDEQFF
TRBJ2-7,NA,TRBD1,TRBV10-3,TGTGCCATCAGTGAAATAGGACAGGGGGCCGTCGAGCAGTACTTC,CAISEIGQGAVEQYF
TRBJ2-2,NA,NA,TRBV2,TGTGCCAGCACCATCTCGGGGAATGCCGGGGAGCTGTTTTTT,CASTISGNAGELFF
TRBJ1-2,NA,NA,TRBV5-6,TGTGCCAGCAGCTCAACCGGGAACTATGGCTACACCTTC,CASSSTGNYGYTF
TRBJ2-3,NA,NA,TRBV9,TGTGCCAGCAGTGCGAGTCGGGAGTCAACAGATACGCAGTATTTT,CASSASRESTDTQYF
TRBJ1-1,once,NA,TRBV10-1,TGCGCCAGCAGTGAGGCCAGGCTGAACACTGAGGCTTTCTTT,CASSEARLNTEAFF
TRBJ1-5,few,NA,TRBV6-6,TGTGCCAGTGCTTGGGGAGATTATAGCAATCAGCCCCAGCATTTT,CASAWGDYSNQPQHF
TRBJ2-2,NA,NA,TRBV7-7,TGTGCCAGCAGCCAGAACAGGAACACCGGGGAGCTGTTTTTT,CASSQNRNTGELFF
TRBJ2-3,NA,NA,TRBV9,TGTGCCAGCAGCCCAGGGACCAGGGGCGATACGCAGTATTTT,CASSPGTRGDTQYF
TRBJ1-4,once,NA,TRBV5-8,TGTGCCAGCAGCCTCAGGGTTAAGGATGAAAAACTGTTTTTT,CASSLRVKDEKLFF
TRBJ2-1,NA,NA,TRBV21-1,TGTGCCAGCAGCAATAGCGCTCCTATGGGCAATGAGCAGTTCTTC,CASSNSAPMGNEQFF
TRBJ2-1,NA,TRBD2,TRBV9,TGTGCCAGCAGCGTGAGCCAGCGGGAGGGGAGCTCCTACAATGAGCAGTTCTTC,CASSVSQREGSSYNEQFF
TRBJ2-7,NA,TRBD1,TRBV19,TGTGCCAGTAGAACCGGGACAGGGGGTGGCGAGCAGTACTTC,CASRTGTGGGEQYF
TRBJ2-3,NA,TRBD2,TRBV6-4,TGTGCCAGCAGTGACGGTAGCGGGGGGGCATATACGCAGTATTTT,CASSDGSGGAYTQYF
TRBJ2-5,NA,NA,TRBV21-1,TGTGCCAGCAGCAAACTTCCGGGACAGGGGTATAGAGAGACCCAGTACTTC,CASSKLPGQGYRETQYF
TRBJ1-1,NA,TRBD1,TRBV7-2,TGTGCCAGCAGCTTAGCGGGGACAGGGGGCTACCCTGAAGCTTTCTTT,CASSLAGTGGYPEAFF
TRBJ1-2,NA,NA,TRBV25-1,TGTGCCAGCAGTGAAGTTAACAGGGTTTATGGCTACACCTTC,CASSEVNRVYGYTF
TRBJ2-5,NA,TRBD2,TRBV10-3,TGTGCCATCAGTGAAGGACTAGCGGGAGCCGGGGGAGAGACCCAGTACTTC,CAISEGLAGAGGETQYF
TRBJ2-1,NA,TRBD1,TRBV6-1,TGTGCCAGCACGAGACAGGGTGGGGTCAATGAGCAGTTCTTC,CASTRQGGVNEQFF
TRBJ1-2,NA,NA,TRBV5-8,TGTGCCAGCAGCTACCAGTATGGCTACACCTTC,CASSYQYGYTF
TRBJ2-3,NA,TRBD2,TRBV5-1,TGCGCCAGCAAGGGTACTAGCGGGAAAACAGATACGCAGTATTTT,CASKGTSGKTDTQYF
TRBJ2-3,NA,TRBD2,TRBV7-3,TGTGCCAGCAGCCCCCTAGCGGCGAGCACAGATACGCAGTATTTT,CASSPLAASTDTQYF
TRBJ2-7,NA,NA,TRBV30,TGTGCCTCGACAGCCGGGAGCTCCTACGAGCAGTACTTC,CASTAGSSYEQYF
TRBJ1-6,NA,NA,TRBV25-1,TGTGCCAGCAGTGACGAGGACAGATTAAGCTCCTATAATTCACCCCTCCACTTT,CASSDEDRLSSYNSPLHF
TRBJ1-6,NA,TRBD1,TRBV6-6,TGTGCCAGCAGCTTTCAGGACAGGGGACCCTCTCCCCTCCACTTT,CASSFQDRGPSPLHF
TRBJ1-1,NA,TRBD1,TRBV5-8,TGTGCCAGCAGCGACGGGACAGGGGGTGAAGCTTTCTTT,CASSDGTGGEAFF
TRBJ1-3,NA,TRBD1,TRBV2,TGTGCCAGCAGTATGGGACAGGCCGCCGGGAACACCATATATTTT,CASSMGQAAGNTIYF
TRBJ2-5,NA,TRBD2,TRBV11-2,TGTGCCAGCAGCCCCCCCGGGCGGGAGGGCCAGAAGACCCAGTACTTC,CASSPPGREGQKTQYF
TRBJ2-7,few,TRBD2,TRBV30,TGTGCCTGGAGTTCTAGCGGGGAGGGAGAGCAGTACTTC,CAWSSSGEGEQYF